Sequencing of this T cell receptor (beta chain) was carried out in a study of identical twins (dated by TCRdb to about 2016). For context, the study as a whole: To test whether fetal clonotypes persist, this study deep-sequenced TCR alpha and beta repertoires from monozygotic twins, from unrelated adults of various ages, and from cord blood. To rule out contamination, the twin experiments were replicated at different times with different library preparation protocols. Overall study results and their limits: Invariant T cells such as MAIT and iNKT could partly confound zero-insertion analyses, although diverse VJ usage argued against such confounding for most clonotypes. Out-of-frame TCR alpha sharing in monozygotic twins was systematically underestimated by recombination models, whereas sharing between unrelated individuals was in agreement with the recombination models. Out-of-frame TCR alpha sequences shared between twins showed an excess of low generation-probability sequences compared with coincidental sharing between unrelated individuals. Abundant cord blood beta clonotypes carried fewer insertions; young adult naive repertoires showed a weaker similar trend, while memory repertoires showed none. In beta out-of-frame sequences, excess twin sharing was weaker, because having fewer shared sequences lowered the signal-to-noise ratio. Because the same donors could not be followed over many years, the conclusions depended on cross-sectional statistical analysis.

The library was prepared using 5' RACE. The sequencer was an Illumina HiSeq 2000. Template switching introduced a universal primer binding site; the final cDNA contained a unique molecular identifier, enabling accurate counting of TCR cDNA molecules. First-strand cDNA for TCR alpha and beta chains was synthesized from specific primers in the conserved constant-segment region. To control for contamination, every cDNA library was double barcoded, receiving both a SMART-Mk sample barcode and Illumina barcodes. TruSeq adapter sequences along with Illumina sample barcodes were introduced in two successive PCR steps. The Illumina HiSeq platform was used with custom primers to sequence TCR alpha and beta cDNA libraries. Concerning the study's data processing: Raw reads were processed with MiGEC to extract unique molecular identifiers, and MiXCR was used to determine CDR3 positions. For each individual, recombination models were inferred using an EM algorithm with the repgenHMM and IGoR tools. Shared clonotypes were analyzed with the tcR package in R, and sharing was normalized by the product of cloneset sizes. To study raw recombination without the effects of thymic and clonal selection, out-of-frame nonproductive sequences were analyzed. TCRdb ran its own pipeline on the public reads, namely fastp trimming at Q25 and MiXCR clone calling, and kept in-frame beta chains. CDR3 protein sequences are deduplicated, and each keeps its most common genes and DNA. TCRdb, rather than the study authors, made the V and J calls. The sample profile shows roughly 690,000 distinct CDR3 sequences; about 20% of them were found once. The ten largest clonotypes hold around 4.5% of the sample.

For this clonotype: Its antigen is still unknown. No base quality values were provided; no much bigger clone lies one nucleotide off.

The trim is 3 bases for V and 7 bases for J, with a gap of 10 bases between the germline ends. Measured from the cysteine to the phenylalanine, the CDR3 is 13 residues long. Only the CDR3 portion is preserved as DNA: 39 bases, with reading frame beginning at the first base. CDR1 and CDR2 (SGHTA, FQGNSA) derive from the germline V gene. Every donor in the study was a healthy Caucasian. The twin cohort comprised three pairs of female monozygotic twins, all aged roughly 18 to 29 years. RNA for TCR libraries was isolated from peripheral blood mononuclear cells. The data also belong to a second study, concerning T cells expressing NK-cell markers. As noted in the second study: About 8 donors provided sorted CD3+CD56+NKG2C+, CD3+CD56+NKG2C- and CD3+CD56-NKG2C+ T-cell subsets, whose TCR beta-chain repertoires were profiled. Among the eight sequenced donors, only one was HCMV-seronegative, while the other seven were HCMV-seropositive. In several experiments an anti-gammadeltaTCR antibody was added to restrict sorting to alphabetaTCR-expressing T cells. For five or six donors, the dominant CD3+CD56+NKG2C+ clonotypes were among the top 10 CD8+ clonotypes and accounted for 1.0-7.0% of CD8+ T cells. Those dominant clonotypes were again the most abundant among CD3+CD56-NKG2C+ cells in a handful of donors, at about 25-60.1%. It remained unclear whether the expanded NKG2C-expressing T cell clones were specific for HCMV antigens. The eight sequenced donors were randomly selected healthy volunteers, three men and five women. To determine HCMV serostatus, a commercial ELISA kit was used to detect HCMV-specific IgG in serum. For roughly 6 donors, bulk peripheral blood T-cell repertoires were also sequenced from unsorted PBMC. MIGEC was used to demultiplex reads and group the reads by UMI, and MiTCR was used to assemble and quantify clonotypes. To remove erroneous sequences, TCR cDNA sequences were retained only when supported by two or more reads. The tcR package was used for downstream repertoire analysis, with clonotypes matched between fractions based on CDR3 nucleotide sequence plus V segment. VDJmatch was used to annotate antigen specificity against VDJdb, with one amino acid substitution in CDR3 allowed.

This receptor chain uses TRBV7-2 and TRBJ1-5; no confident D gene assignment can be made. The material sequenced was PBMCs. This clonotype originated in a woman under 30 in good health. CDR3 sequence: CASSFLPRQPQHF. DNA sequence: TGTGCCAGCAGCTTTTTACCCCGCCAGCCCCAGCATTTT.